The sequence of this T cell receptor beta chain was determined in a study of PD-L1 blockade in urothelial cancer. About the study: About 90% of the roughly 29 patients were men who had bladder-origin urothelial cancer. Per blood sample, T cells had a median of around 140,000. Study-level findings and limits: Prediction of better survival came from below-median pretreatment blood TCR clonality. Enhanced expansion of tumor-associated blood clones at 3 weeks characterized durable-benefit patients.

The length of the CDR3 is 20 residues. V lost 2 bases to trimming and J lost 2 bases; unmatched junction nucleotides: 21. Germline loops: CDR1 KGHSH, CDR2 LQKENI. This clone was found once. Its antigen is as yet unknown. TCRdb keeps only in-frame clones here, not all; method: immunoSEQ multiplex PCR. The sample includes 31,000 or so clones, about 89% seen only once; the top ten take approximately 8%. Time point described: peripheral blood 6 weeks after treatment start. The TCR sequence derives from an elderly man with urothelial cancer. The sequenced sample was PBMCs, obtained around atezolizumab (anti-PD-L1) treatment. The chain recombines TRBV18 with TRBJ2-7; 7 bases are shared with TRBD1. CDR3: CASSPDSFTGVVTSTYEQYF. The CDR3 DNA follows: TGTGCCAGCTCACCAGATAGTTTTACAGGGGTTGTCACCTCGACCTACGAGCAGTACTTC.